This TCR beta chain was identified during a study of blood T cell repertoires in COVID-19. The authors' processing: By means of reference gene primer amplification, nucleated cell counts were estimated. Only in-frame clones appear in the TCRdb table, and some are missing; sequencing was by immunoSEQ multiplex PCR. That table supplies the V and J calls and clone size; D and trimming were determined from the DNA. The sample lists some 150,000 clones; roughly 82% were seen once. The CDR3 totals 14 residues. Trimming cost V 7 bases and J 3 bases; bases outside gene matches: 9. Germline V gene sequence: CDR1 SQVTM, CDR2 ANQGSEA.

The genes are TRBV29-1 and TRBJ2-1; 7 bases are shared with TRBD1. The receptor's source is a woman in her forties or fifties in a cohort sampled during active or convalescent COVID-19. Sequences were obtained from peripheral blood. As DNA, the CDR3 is TGCAGCGCTGCCCTGACAGGGTACTACAATGAGCAGTTCTTC. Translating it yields CSAALTGYYNEQFF.